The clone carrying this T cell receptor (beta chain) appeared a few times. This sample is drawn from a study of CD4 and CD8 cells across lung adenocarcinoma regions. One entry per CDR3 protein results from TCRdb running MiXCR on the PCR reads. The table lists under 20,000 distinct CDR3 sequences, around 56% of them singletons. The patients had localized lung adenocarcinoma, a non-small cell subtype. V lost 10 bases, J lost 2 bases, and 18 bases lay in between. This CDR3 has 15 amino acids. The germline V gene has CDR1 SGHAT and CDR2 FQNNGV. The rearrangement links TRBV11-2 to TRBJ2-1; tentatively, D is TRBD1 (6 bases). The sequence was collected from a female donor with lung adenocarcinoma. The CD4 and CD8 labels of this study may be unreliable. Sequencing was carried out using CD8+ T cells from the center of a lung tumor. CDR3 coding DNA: TGTGCCACCAACAGGGAACTGTCCACCTACAATGAGCAGTTCTTC. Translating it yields CATNRELSTYNEQFF. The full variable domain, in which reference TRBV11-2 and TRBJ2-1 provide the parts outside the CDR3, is EAGVAQSPRYKIIEKRQSVAFWCNPISGHATLYWYQQILGQGPKLLIQFQNNGVVDDSQLPKDRFSAERLKGVDSTLKIQPAKLEDSAVYLCATNRELSTYNEQFFGPGTRLTVL.